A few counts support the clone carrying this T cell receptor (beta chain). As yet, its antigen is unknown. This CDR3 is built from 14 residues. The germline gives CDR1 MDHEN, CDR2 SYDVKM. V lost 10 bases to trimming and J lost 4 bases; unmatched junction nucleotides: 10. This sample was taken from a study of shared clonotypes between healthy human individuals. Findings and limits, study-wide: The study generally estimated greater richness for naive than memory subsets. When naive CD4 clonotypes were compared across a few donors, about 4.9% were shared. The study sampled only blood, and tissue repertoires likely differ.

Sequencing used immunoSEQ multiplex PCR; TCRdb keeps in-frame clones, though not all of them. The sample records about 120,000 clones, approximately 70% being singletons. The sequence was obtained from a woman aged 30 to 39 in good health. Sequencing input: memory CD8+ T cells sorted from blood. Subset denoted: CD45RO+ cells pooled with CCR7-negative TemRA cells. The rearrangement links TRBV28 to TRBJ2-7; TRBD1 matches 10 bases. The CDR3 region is CATQGTGAYYEQYF. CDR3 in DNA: TGTGCCACCCAGGGGACAGGGGCATATTACGAGCAGTACTTC.